This T cell receptor (beta chain) originates from a study of T-cell reconstitution after alpha-beta-depleted transplantation in children (dated by TCRdb to 2016 to 2017). Background on the whole study: T-cell immune reconstitution after TCRalphabeta/CD19-depleted allogeneic hematopoietic cell transplantation in children was quantitatively tracked in the study by means of TCR repertoire profiling. Points the paper makes about the study in general: The apparently early recovery of alphabetaT-cell counts about two months after transplant reportedly depended on only several hundred rapidly expanded clones that came from non-depleted graft cells. The high TCRbeta diversity at day 60 in some patients was ascribed to recipient T cells and intrathymic progenitors that had survived conditioning. The frequencies of hyperexpanded clones fell over the following months, and after one year, T-cell counts and TCRbeta diversity were mostly attributed to newly produced T cells.

Notes on this clonotype: No cognate antigen has been identified for it. Base-call qualities are not available, and no considerably larger clone is one nucleotide away.

Library prep was done by PCR. These reads were obtained on an Illumina HiSeq 2500. TCR library preparation used molecular barcoding, with unique molecular identifiers applied to normalize quantification of the TCRbeta repertoire. TCRdb trimmed the raw reads at Q25, called clones with MiXCR and kept productive beta chains. Each entry is one CDR3 protein sequence, shown with its most common DNA and genes. Here the sample has approximately 650,000 distinct CDR3 sequences; around 14% occur a single time. Jointly, the top ten make up about 0.79% of the sample. What the treatment or condition label conveys for this sample: allogeneic hematopoietic cell transplantation with graft depleted of TCRalphabeta T cells and CD19 B cells. The children who served as transplant recipients had been given grafts of TCRalphabeta/CD19-depleted allogeneic hematopoietic cells. The germline V gene yields SNHLY for CDR1 and FYNNEI for CDR2. Clipping removes 6 bases from V and 6 bases from J, with 9 as the unmatched junction base count. The cysteine opens and the phenylalanine closes a CDR3 of 15 amino acids. The read is trimmed to its CDR3 DNA, 45 bases read in frame from base 1.

The input for sequencing was PBMCs, taken before TCRalphabeta/CD19-depleted stem cell transplant. This TCR was sampled from a girl aged 2 to 10 with congenital amegakaryocytic thrombocytopenia, due to receive a stem cell transplant. The sequence is built from TRBV2 and TRBJ2-7, with 12 middle bases fitting TRBD2. The CDR3 here reads CASSAGLAGSLEQYF. The DNA sequence follows: TGTGCCAGCAGCGCAGGACTAGCGGGATCCCTCGAGCAGTACTTC. Extended through the reference TRBV2 and TRBJ2-7 proteins, this CDR3 yields the full variable domain: EPEVTQTPSHQVTQMGQEVILRCVPISNHLYFYWYRQILGQKVEFLVSFYNNEISEKSEIFDDQFSVERPDGSNFTLKIRSTKLEDSAMYFCASSAGLAGSLEQYFGPGTRLTVT.